Listed here is a single T cell receptor beta chain. What it binds is not known. This entry comes from a study of stem cell transplantation in POMP-related autoinflammatory disease. Libraries were prepared by immunoSEQ multiplex PCR; TCRdb keeps only in-frame clonotypes and omits some of them. The sample lists approximately 65,000 clones; roughly 90% were seen once. PRAID featured immunodeficiency plus autoinflammation. Study results and limitations: In patients with PRAID, every analyzed T-cell subset tended to show lower diversity and higher clonality. Patients with PRAID showed a restricted number of unique TRB V-J gene pairings.

The CDR3 extends over 13 amino acids. In germline, CDR1 is ENHRY, CDR2 SYGVKD. V was shortened by 6 bases and J by 2 bases, with 10 bases between the two germline ends. The sequence derives from a human patient with POMP-related autoinflammation and immune dysregulation (PRAID). These T cells may partly come from the graft donor. The rearrangement links TRBV10-3 to TRBJ1-2; D is undetermined. Sequenced here: CD4+ T cells from PBMCs, sampled after stem cell transplantation. This CDR3 is CAIRIDGNYGYTF. CDR3 sequence (DNA): TGTGCCATCAGAATTGACGGGAACTATGGCTACACCTTC.